Listed below are T cell receptor beta chains from one sample, sequenced in a study of blood T cell repertoires in COVID-19. Profiling relied on immunoSEQ multiplex PCR, and the TCRdb table lists in-frame clones only, not all of them. Of 350,000 or so clones listed, around nine tenths were seen once; the top ten hold just over 1%. Sequencing input: PBMCs or T cells enriched from blood (not recorded which). These TCRs come from a woman aged 30 to 39 who had been exposed to COVID-19. CDR3s include the opening cysteine and the closing phenylalanine or tryptophan. A D gene is named only where the DNA matches it firmly. Size tells how often a clone was seen (once, few, many) or the class of an expanded clone, and some rows leave it out.

d_call: NA
j_call: TRBJ1-5
v_call: TRBV4-1
clone_size: NA
cdr3_nt: TGCGCCAGCAGCCAAGATGAGGGTTATAGCAATCAGCCCCAGCATTTT
cdr3_aa: CASSQDEGYSNQPQHF

d_call: NA
j_call: TRBJ2-7
v_call: TRBV29-1
clone_size: NA
cdr3_nt: TGCAGCGTTGAAACAGATAACTACGAGCAGTACTTC
cdr3_aa: CSVETDNYEQYF

d_call: NA
j_call: TRBJ2-1
v_call: TRBV11-3
clone_size: NA
cdr3_nt: TGTGCCAGCAGCTTAGGGGGGCAAATCAATGAGCAGTTCTTC
cdr3_aa: CASSLGGQINEQFF

d_call: NA
j_call: TRBJ1-1
v_call: TRBV5-1
clone_size: NA
cdr3_nt: TGCGCCAGCAGCTTGGTTCCGTCGAACACTGAAGCTTTCTTT
cdr3_aa: CASSLVPSNTEAFF

d_call: NA
j_call: TRBJ2-7
v_call: TRBV3-1/TRBV3-2
clone_size: NA
cdr3_nt: TGTGCCAGCAGGGCCATAGCGGACTCCTACGAGCAGTACTTC
cdr3_aa: CASRAIADSYEQYF

d_call: TRBD1
j_call: TRBJ2-7
v_call: TRBV27
clone_size: NA
cdr3_nt: TGTGCCAGCAGGACCGGGACAGGCCCCTACGAGCAGTACTTC
cdr3_aa: CASRTGTGPYEQYF

d_call: TRBD2
j_call: TRBJ2-5
v_call: TRBV10-3
clone_size: NA
cdr3_nt: TGTGCCACGATACAGGGACTAGCGGGAGAGACCCAGTACTTC
cdr3_aa: CATIQGLAGETQYF

d_call: NA
j_call: TRBJ2-1
v_call: TRBV18
clone_size: NA
cdr3_nt: TGTGCCAGCTCCCCCAGCGTAAATCACAATGAGCAGTTCTTC
cdr3_aa: CASSPSVNHNEQFF

d_call: TRBD2
j_call: TRBJ2-1
v_call: TRBV6-5
clone_size: NA
cdr3_nt: TGTGCCAGCAGTTACACCGGGACTAGCAAGTTCTTC
cdr3_aa: CASSYTGTSKFF

d_call: TRBD2
j_call: TRBJ2-7
v_call: TRBV18
clone_size: NA
cdr3_nt: TGTGCCAGCTCACCCGGACTAGCCTACGAGCAGTACTTC
cdr3_aa: CASSPGLAYEQYF

d_call: NA
j_call: TRBJ2-7
v_call: TRBV7-2
clone_size: NA
cdr3_nt: TGTGCCAGCAGCTTAAGACCCCCGTCAAGCGGACCTTACGAGCAGTACTTC
cdr3_aa: CASSLRPPSSGPYEQYF

d_call: TRBD1
j_call: TRBJ1-4
v_call: TRBV3-1/TRBV3-2
clone_size: NA
cdr3_nt: TGTGCCAGCAGCCAATGGGACAGCGGAGGTGAAAAACTGTTTTTT
cdr3_aa: CASSQWDSGGEKLFF

d_call: TRBD1
j_call: TRBJ2-5
v_call: TRBV5-6
clone_size: NA
cdr3_nt: TGTGCCAGCAACCCACAGGGGGCGGGTTTGGAGGAGACCCAGTACTTC
cdr3_aa: CASNPQGAGLEETQYF

d_call: NA
j_call: TRBJ1-4
v_call: TRBV5-6
clone_size: NA
cdr3_nt: TGTGCCAGCAGCTTCGGTGGGGGCACCATTAATGAAAAACTGTTTTTT
cdr3_aa: CASSFGGGTINEKLFF

d_call: NA
j_call: TRBJ1-4
v_call: TRBV11-3
clone_size: NA
cdr3_nt: TGTGCCAGCAGCTTCGCGGGAATAGGGGCAACTAATGAAAAACTGTTTTTT
cdr3_aa: CASSFAGIGATNEKLFF

d_call: NA
j_call: TRBJ1-2
v_call: TRBV27
clone_size: NA
cdr3_nt: TGTGCCAGCAGTTTCCTGGGGGGGAGGTATGGCTACACCTTC
cdr3_aa: CASSFLGGRYGYTF

d_call: TRBD1
j_call: TRBJ1-2
v_call: TRBV28
clone_size: NA
cdr3_nt: TGTGCCAGCAGAACAGGGGGCGAGGACTATGGCTACACCTTC
cdr3_aa: CASRTGGEDYGYTF

d_call: TRBD1
j_call: TRBJ1-3
v_call: TRBV11-3
clone_size: once
cdr3_nt: TGTGCCAGCACCCGGGACAGAGGAAACACCATATATTTT
cdr3_aa: CASTRDRGNTIYF

d_call: TRBD1
j_call: TRBJ1-2
v_call: TRBV12-3/TRBV12-4
clone_size: NA
cdr3_nt: TGTGCCAGCAGTAGAAGGGACAGAAATGGCTACACCTTC
cdr3_aa: CASSRRDRNGYTF

d_call: NA
j_call: TRBJ1-2
v_call: TRBV18
clone_size: once
cdr3_nt: TGTGCCAGCTCACCCACAGAAAACTATGGCTACACCTTC
cdr3_aa: CASSPTENYGYTF

d_call: NA
j_call: TRBJ2-2
v_call: TRBV4-1
clone_size: many
cdr3_nt: TGCGCCAGCAGCCAAGTTGATATGGGGCTGGGCACCGGGGAGCTGTTTTTT
cdr3_aa: CASSQVDMGLGTGELFF

d_call: TRBD2
j_call: TRBJ2-3
v_call: TRBV9
clone_size: NA
cdr3_nt: TGTGCCAGCAGCCTTAGCGGGAGTGGCTCAGATACGCAGTATTTT
cdr3_aa: CASSLSGSGSDTQYF

d_call: TRBD1
j_call: TRBJ2-4
v_call: TRBV11-3
clone_size: NA
cdr3_nt: TGTGCCAGCAGCACATTCCTCGGACAGGGCGGTATTCAGTACTTC
cdr3_aa: CASSTFLGQGGIQYF

d_call: TRBD2
j_call: TRBJ2-5
v_call: TRBV7-9
clone_size: few
cdr3_nt: TGTGCCAGCAGCTTATACCGGGAGGAGGTAGAGACCCAGTACTTC
cdr3_aa: CASSLYREEVETQYF

d_call: TRBD2
j_call: TRBJ2-1
v_call: TRBV3-1/TRBV3-2
clone_size: once
cdr3_nt: TGTGCCAGCAGCTTCTGGACTAGCGGGGCGAAGCAGTTCTTC
cdr3_aa: CASSFWTSGAKQFF

d_call: TRBD1
j_call: TRBJ1-1
v_call: TRBV18
clone_size: NA
cdr3_nt: TGTGCCAGCTCAAGGGGGGACAGGGGGCATCCGGGGAACACTGAAGCTTTCTTT
cdr3_aa: CASSRGDRGHPGNTEAFF

d_call: TRBD1
j_call: TRBJ2-7
v_call: TRBV7-9
clone_size: NA
cdr3_nt: TGTGCCAGCAGCTCATCCGGACAGGGGGGTGAGCAGTACTTC
cdr3_aa: CASSSSGQGGEQYF

d_call: TRBD1
j_call: TRBJ1-4
v_call: TRBV28
clone_size: few
cdr3_nt: TGTGCCAGCAGGTGGACAGGGACTAATGAAAAACTGTTTTTT
cdr3_aa: CASRWTGTNEKLFF

d_call: NA
j_call: TRBJ2-6
v_call: TRBV13
clone_size: NA
cdr3_nt: TGTGCCAGCAGCTCTAGACAGATCTCTGGGGCCAACGTCCTGACTTTC
cdr3_aa: CASSSRQISGANVLTF

d_call: NA
j_call: TRBJ1-2
v_call: TRBV30
clone_size: NA
cdr3_nt: TGTGCCTGGAACCCCGAGTTGACAGACAGATCTAACTATGGCTACACCTTC
cdr3_aa: CAWNPELTDRSNYGYTF

d_call: NA
j_call: TRBJ1-3
v_call: TRBV28
clone_size: NA
cdr3_nt: TGTGCCAGCAGACCGGGGGACTTCTCTGGAAACACCATATATTTT
cdr3_aa: CASRPGDFSGNTIYF

d_call: TRBD1
j_call: TRBJ2-7
v_call: TRBV7-9
clone_size: NA
cdr3_nt: TGTGCCAGCAGTCCCAAATTCGGTATTCCGGGACAGGGGAAGGACGAGCAGTACTTC
cdr3_aa: CASSPKFGIPGQGKDEQYF

d_call: NA
j_call: TRBJ2-1
v_call: TRBV18
clone_size: NA
cdr3_nt: TGTGCCAGCTCACCTCCCTCACAGGTCCCGCCGTTCTTC
cdr3_aa: CASSPPSQVPPFF

d_call: TRBD2
j_call: TRBJ2-7
v_call: TRBV11-3
clone_size: NA
cdr3_nt: TGTGCCAGCAGCCCGTGGGTGATCCAGCGGGAGGGGGGTTTGGCGGAGCAGTACTTC
cdr3_aa: CASSPWVIQREGGLAEQYF

d_call: TRBD2
j_call: TRBJ2-7
v_call: TRBV29-1
clone_size: NA
cdr3_nt: TGCAGCGTTGCCACTAGCGCCGAGCAGTACTTC
cdr3_aa: CSVATSAEQYF

d_call: TRBD1
j_call: TRBJ2-7
v_call: TRBV19
clone_size: NA
cdr3_nt: TGTGCCAGTAGTAAGGGACAGGACAACGAGCAGTACTTC
cdr3_aa: CASSKGQDNEQYF

d_call: NA
j_call: TRBJ2-1
v_call: TRBV3-1/TRBV3-2
clone_size: NA
cdr3_nt: TGTGCCAGCAGCCAAGAGCGTAGGCTAGCTAAAGAGCAGTTCTTC
cdr3_aa: CASSQERRLAKEQFF

d_call: NA
j_call: TRBJ2-2
v_call: TRBV3-1/TRBV3-2
clone_size: NA
cdr3_nt: TGTGCCAGCAGCCTCACGGGCACCGGGGAGCTGTTTTTT
cdr3_aa: CASSLTGTGELFF

d_call: NA
j_call: TRBJ2-7
v_call: TRBV21-1
clone_size: NA
cdr3_nt: TGTGCCAGCAGCAAAGCGTCTCGCGGCCGTTCCTACGAGCAGTACTTC
cdr3_aa: CASSKASRGRSYEQYF

d_call: TRBD1
j_call: TRBJ1-2
v_call: TRBV11-2
clone_size: NA
cdr3_nt: TGTGCCAGCAGCCTAGGACAGGGGGCGGCAGCTAACTATGGCTACACCTTC
cdr3_aa: CASSLGQGAAANYGYTF

d_call: TRBD2
j_call: TRBJ2-7
v_call: TRBV4-2
clone_size: NA
cdr3_nt: TGTGCCAGCAGCCAAGGGGTAGCGGGAGAGGAGCAGTACTTC
cdr3_aa: CASSQGVAGEEQYF

d_call: NA
j_call: TRBJ2-2
v_call: TRBV21-1
clone_size: NA
cdr3_nt: TGTGCCAGCAGCTCCCAATCGGGGGAGGGTAGGACCGGGGAGCTGTTTTTT
cdr3_aa: CASSSQSGEGRTGELFF

d_call: NA
j_call: TRBJ2-7
v_call: TRBV10-1
clone_size: NA
cdr3_nt: TGCGCCAGCAGTGACCCCTTCTCCCACGAGCAGTACTTC
cdr3_aa: CASSDPFSHEQYF

d_call: TRBD2
j_call: TRBJ2-1
v_call: TRBV6-4
clone_size: NA
cdr3_nt: TGTGCCAGCAGTGACTCGGGACTAGCGGGAGACGAGCAGTTCTTC
cdr3_aa: CASSDSGLAGDEQFF

d_call: NA
j_call: TRBJ1-5
v_call: TRBV28
clone_size: NA
cdr3_nt: TGTGCCAGCAGTTTAGATTCGTCGACGCAGGGACTCCGGGAGCCCCAGCATTTT
cdr3_aa: CASSLDSSTQGLREPQHF

d_call: NA
j_call: TRBJ2-1
v_call: TRBV27
clone_size: NA
cdr3_nt: TGTGCCAGCGCGGATGGGAGCTCCTACAATGAGCAGTTCTTC
cdr3_aa: CASADGSSYNEQFF

d_call: NA
j_call: TRBJ1-4
v_call: TRBV28
clone_size: NA
cdr3_nt: TGTGCCAGCAGTTTATGGGCCTCGACTAATGAAAAACTGTTTTTT
cdr3_aa: CASSLWASTNEKLFF

d_call: NA
j_call: TRBJ1-6
v_call: TRBV28
clone_size: NA
cdr3_nt: TGTGCCAGCAGCCTCCTAGAGGTCCATTCACCCCTCCACTTT
cdr3_aa: CASSLLEVHSPLHF

d_call: NA
j_call: TRBJ2-7
v_call: TRBV11-3
clone_size: NA
cdr3_nt: TGTGCCAGCAGCTGCCGCCGTGAAGGCGGATACGAGCAGTACTTC
cdr3_aa: CASSCRREGGYEQYF

d_call: TRBD1
j_call: TRBJ2-4
v_call: TRBV7-9
clone_size: once
cdr3_nt: TGTGCCAGCAGCACAAGAAACAGGGGGCAGCTAGCCAAAAACATTCAGTACTTC
cdr3_aa: CASSTRNRGQLAKNIQYF

d_call: TRBD1
j_call: TRBJ2-2
v_call: TRBV7-8
clone_size: NA
cdr3_nt: TGTGCCAGCAGCTTAGGGACAGGGGCCTTCACCGGGGAGCTGTTTTTT
cdr3_aa: CASSLGTGAFTGELFF

d_call: NA
j_call: TRBJ1-5
v_call: TRBV21-1
clone_size: NA
cdr3_nt: TGTGCCAGCAGCACCCAACGAGGGAGGGCTAATCAGCCCCAGCATTTT
cdr3_aa: CASSTQRGRANQPQHF

d_call: NA
j_call: TRBJ2-1
v_call: TRBV2
clone_size: NA
cdr3_nt: TGTGCCAGCAGACTAAGACTGGCAAACAATGAGCAGTTCTTC
cdr3_aa: CASRLRLANNEQFF

d_call: NA
j_call: TRBJ1-1
v_call: TRBV11-1
clone_size: few
cdr3_nt: TGTGCCAGCAGCCCCTCGACAGGTTTAATGAACACTGAAGCTTTCTTT
cdr3_aa: CASSPSTGLMNTEAFF

d_call: TRBD1
j_call: TRBJ1-1
v_call: TRBV28
clone_size: NA
cdr3_nt: TGTGCCAGCAGTGTTACAGGGGGCGCTGTGGTCACTGAAGCTTTCTTT
cdr3_aa: CASSVTGGAVVTEAFF

d_call: NA
j_call: TRBJ2-1
v_call: TRBV7-3
clone_size: NA
cdr3_nt: TGTGCCAGCAGCTTAACTAGGGACCCGGGGGTTAATGAGCAGTTCTTC
cdr3_aa: CASSLTRDPGVNEQFF

d_call: NA
j_call: TRBJ2-7
v_call: TRBV11-2
clone_size: NA
cdr3_nt: TGTGCCAGCAGCTATGGGGCCCTCTACGAGCAGTACTTC
cdr3_aa: CASSYGALYEQYF